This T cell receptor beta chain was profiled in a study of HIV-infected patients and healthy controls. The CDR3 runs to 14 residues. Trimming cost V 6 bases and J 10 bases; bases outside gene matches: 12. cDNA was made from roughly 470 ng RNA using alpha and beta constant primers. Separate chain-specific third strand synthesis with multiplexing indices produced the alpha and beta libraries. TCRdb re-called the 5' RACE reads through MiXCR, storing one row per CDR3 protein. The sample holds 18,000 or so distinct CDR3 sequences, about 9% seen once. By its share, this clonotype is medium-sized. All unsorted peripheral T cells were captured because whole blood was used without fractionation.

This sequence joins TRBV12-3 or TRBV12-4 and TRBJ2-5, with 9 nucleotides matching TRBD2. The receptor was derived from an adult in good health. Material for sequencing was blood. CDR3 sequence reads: CASREGLAASSQYF. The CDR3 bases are TGTGCCAGCAGAGAGGGACTAGCAGCCTCTAGCCAGTACTTC.